This TCR beta chain was profiled in a study of blood T cell repertoires in COVID-19. Study background: Researchers got acute and convalescent COVID-19 samples from the United States, Italy and Spain. From T cells, B-cell-depleted T cells, or PBMCs came the material, which was cDNA or gDNA.

In the authors' methods: Reference gene primers were amplified, and this amplification served to estimate nucleated cell counts. Profiling relied on immunoSEQ multiplex PCR, and the TCRdb table lists in-frame clones only, not all of them. The V and J calls and clone size are taken from that table; D and trimming were inferred from the DNA. The data hold 30,000 to 50,000 clones, with more than 80% observed a single time. This clone was detected a few times. The sample consisted of peripheral blood. The sequence was collected from a man aged 55 to 70 with acute or convalescent COVID-19.

The CDR3 is CAWSPGLNQPQHF. CDR3 nucleotides: TGTGCCTGGAGCCCAGGGTTGAATCAGCCCCAGCATTTT. The J gene is TRBJ1-5, the V gene TRBV30; TRBD1 might be the D (5 bases). The germline V and J ends were trimmed by 3 bases and 4 bases, with 10 bases remaining between them. This CDR3 spans 13 amino acids. Germline V gives CDR1 GTSNPN, CDR2 SVGIG (reference sequence).